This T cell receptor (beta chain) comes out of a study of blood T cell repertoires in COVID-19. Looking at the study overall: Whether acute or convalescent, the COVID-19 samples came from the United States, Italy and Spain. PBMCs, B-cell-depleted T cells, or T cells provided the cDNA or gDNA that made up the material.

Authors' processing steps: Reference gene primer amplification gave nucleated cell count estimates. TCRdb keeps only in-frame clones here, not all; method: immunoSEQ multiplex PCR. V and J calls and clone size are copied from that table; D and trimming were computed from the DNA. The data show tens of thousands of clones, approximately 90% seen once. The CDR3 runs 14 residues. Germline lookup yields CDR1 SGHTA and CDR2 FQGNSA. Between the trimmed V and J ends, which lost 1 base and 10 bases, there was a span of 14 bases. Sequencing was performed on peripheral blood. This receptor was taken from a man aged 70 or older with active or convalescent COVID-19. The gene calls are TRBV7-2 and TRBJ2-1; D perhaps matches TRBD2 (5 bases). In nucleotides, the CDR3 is TGTGCCAGCAGCTTAGTTTCCCTCGGCGGGGAGCAGTTCTTC. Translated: CASSLVSLGGEQFF.